The source of this T cell receptor beta chain is a study of beta chain features in type 1 diabetes. Study findings and constraints: A possible short-template PCR bias applies equally to patients and controls. Sampled from patients, naive, central memory and Treg TCRB repertoires appeared more similar than those sampled from healthy donors.

Concerning this clone: Antigen specificity is unknown.

Sequenced material consisted of expressed TCRB transcripts (all of the isolated RNA was reverse transcribed). TCRdb's table, derived via immunoSEQ multiplex PCR, lists solely in-frame clones and lacks some. The sample has about half a million clones; approximately 10% are singletons. This CDR3 contains 11 residues. Germline V CDR1 and CDR2: DFQATT, SNEGSKA (reference sequence). V shed 4 bases and J shed 9 bases, with 13 bases lying between them. Sequencing was performed on naive CD4+ T cells from blood. The sequence was obtained from a woman younger than 30 in good health. The rearrangement joins TRBV20-1 to TRBJ2-7, with D possibly TRBD1 on 6 matching bases. As DNA, the CDR3 is TGCAGTGCTATGGGGGCAGTACGGCAGTACTTC. It yields the protein CSAMGAVRQYF.